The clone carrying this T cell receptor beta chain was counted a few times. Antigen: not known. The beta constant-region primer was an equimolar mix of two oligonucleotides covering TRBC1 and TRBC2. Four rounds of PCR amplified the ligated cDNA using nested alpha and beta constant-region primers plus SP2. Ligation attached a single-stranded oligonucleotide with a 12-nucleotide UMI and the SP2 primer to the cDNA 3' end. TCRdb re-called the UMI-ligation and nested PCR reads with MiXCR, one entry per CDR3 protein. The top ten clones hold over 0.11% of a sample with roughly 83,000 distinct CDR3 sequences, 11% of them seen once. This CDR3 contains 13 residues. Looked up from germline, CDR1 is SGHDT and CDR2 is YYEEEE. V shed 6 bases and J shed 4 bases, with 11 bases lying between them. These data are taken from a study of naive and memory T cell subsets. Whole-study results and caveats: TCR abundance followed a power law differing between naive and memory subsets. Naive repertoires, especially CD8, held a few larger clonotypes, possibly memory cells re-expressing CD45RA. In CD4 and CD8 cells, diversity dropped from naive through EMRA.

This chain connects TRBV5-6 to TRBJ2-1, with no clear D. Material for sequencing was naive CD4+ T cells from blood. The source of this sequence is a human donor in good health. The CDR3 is CASKGAPYNEQFF. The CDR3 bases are TGTGCCAGCAAGGGTGCCCCTTACAATGAGCAGTTCTTC. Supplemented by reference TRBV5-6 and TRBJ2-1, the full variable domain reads DAGVTQSPTHLIKTRGQQVTLRCSPKSGHDTVSWYQQALGQGPQFIFQYYEEEERQRGNFPDRFSGHQFPNYSSELNVNALLLGDSALYLCASKGAPYNEQFFGPGTRLTVL.